Listed below are T cell receptor beta chains from one sample, sequenced in a study of glioma-infiltrating T cells. MiXCR, run by TCRdb on the multiplex PCR reads, gives a single entry per CDR3 protein. Of about 130,000 distinct CDR3 sequences in the sample, around 25% are singletons; the top ten hold about a quarter. Sequencing input: glioma tissue, nonneoplastic brain tissue, or PBMCs (not recorded which). The receptor source for this set is a human donor with low-grade glioma or glioblastoma, undergoing nonglioma brain surgery, or in good health (not recorded which). The CDR3 runs from the conserved cysteine through the conserved F or W.

TRBJ1-6 TRBV6-1 CASFNRANSPLHF
TRBJ1-5 TRBV15 CATSPTRDRVYQPQHF
TRBJ1-6 TRBV25-1 CASSRTGDSPLHF
TRBJ1-6 TRBV27 CASRRDRRNSPLHF
TRBJ1-5 TRBV30 CAWSTPRRTTNQPQHF
TRBJ1-5 TRBV7-2 CASSPNNVNQPQHF
TRBJ1-1 TRBV6-4 CASSPSTVNTEAFF
TRBJ1-2 TRBV7-9 CASSLARQDGYTF
TRBJ1-2 TRBV14 CASSPLQIYGYTF
TRBJ2-1 TRBV18 CASSPVHNEQFF
TRBJ1-6 TRBV20-1 CSARVAGARGDSPLHF